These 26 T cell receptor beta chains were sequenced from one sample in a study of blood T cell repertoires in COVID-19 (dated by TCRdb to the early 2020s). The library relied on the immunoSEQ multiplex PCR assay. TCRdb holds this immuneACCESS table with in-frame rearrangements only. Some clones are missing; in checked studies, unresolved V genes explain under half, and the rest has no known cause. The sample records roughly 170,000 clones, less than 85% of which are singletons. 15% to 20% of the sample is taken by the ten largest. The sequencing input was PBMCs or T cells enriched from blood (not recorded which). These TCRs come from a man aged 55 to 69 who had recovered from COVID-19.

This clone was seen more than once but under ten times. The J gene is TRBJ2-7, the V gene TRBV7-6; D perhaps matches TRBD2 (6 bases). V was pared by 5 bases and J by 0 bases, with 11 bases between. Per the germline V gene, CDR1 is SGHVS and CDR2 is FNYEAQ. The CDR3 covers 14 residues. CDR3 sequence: CASSTAGFSYEQYF. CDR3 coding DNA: TGTGCCAGCAGCACGGCGGGGTTCTCCTACGAGCAGTACTTC. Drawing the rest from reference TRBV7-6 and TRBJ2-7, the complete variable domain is GAGVSQSPRYKVTKRGQDVALRCDPISGHVSLYWYRQALGQGPEFLTYFNYEAQQDKSGLPNDRFSAERPEGSISTLTIQRTEQRDSAMYRCASSTAGFSYEQYFGPGTRLTVT.

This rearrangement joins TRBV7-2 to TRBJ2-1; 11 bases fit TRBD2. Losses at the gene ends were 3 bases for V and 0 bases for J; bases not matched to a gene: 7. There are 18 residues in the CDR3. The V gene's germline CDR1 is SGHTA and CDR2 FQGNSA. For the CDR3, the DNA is TGTGCCAGCAGCTTGTTAGCGGGGGGGTTTAGCTCCTACAATGAGCAGTTCTTC. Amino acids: CASSLLAGGFSSYNEQFF.

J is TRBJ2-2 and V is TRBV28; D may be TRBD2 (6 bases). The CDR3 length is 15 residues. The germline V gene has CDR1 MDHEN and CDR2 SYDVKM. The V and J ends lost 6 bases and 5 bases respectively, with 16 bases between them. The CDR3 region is CASRSIGTQTGELFF. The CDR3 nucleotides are TGTGCCAGCAGATCGATAGGGACTCAGACCGGGGAGCTGTTTTTT.

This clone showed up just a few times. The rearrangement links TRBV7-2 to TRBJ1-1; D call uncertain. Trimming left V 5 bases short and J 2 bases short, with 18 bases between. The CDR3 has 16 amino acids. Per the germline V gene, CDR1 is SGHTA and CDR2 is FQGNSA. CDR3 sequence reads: CASSPHPQRANTEAFF. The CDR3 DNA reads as TGTGCCAGCAGCCCCCACCCCCAGAGGGCCAACACTGAAGCTTTCTTT.

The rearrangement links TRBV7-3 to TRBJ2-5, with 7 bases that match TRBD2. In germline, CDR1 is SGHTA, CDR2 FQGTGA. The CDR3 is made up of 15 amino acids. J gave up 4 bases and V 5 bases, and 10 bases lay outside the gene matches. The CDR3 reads CASSQRAGVRETQYF. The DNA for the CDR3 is TGTGCCAGCAGCCAACGGGCGGGAGTACGAGAGACCCAGTACTTC.

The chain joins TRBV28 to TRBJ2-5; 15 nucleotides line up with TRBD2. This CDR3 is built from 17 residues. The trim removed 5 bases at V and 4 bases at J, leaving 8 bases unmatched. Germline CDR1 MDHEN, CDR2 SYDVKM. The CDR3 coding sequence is TGTGCCAGCAGTATCTCGGGACTAGCGGGAGGTGCAGAGACCCAGTACTTC. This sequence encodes CASSISGLAGGAETQYF.

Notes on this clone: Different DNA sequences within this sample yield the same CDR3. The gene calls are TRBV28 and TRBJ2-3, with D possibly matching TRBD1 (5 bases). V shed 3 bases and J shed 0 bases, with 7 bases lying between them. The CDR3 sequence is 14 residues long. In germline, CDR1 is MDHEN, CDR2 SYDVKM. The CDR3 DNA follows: TGTGCCAGCAGTTTGGCAGGGAGCACAGATACGCAGTATTTT. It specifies CASSLAGSTDTQYF.

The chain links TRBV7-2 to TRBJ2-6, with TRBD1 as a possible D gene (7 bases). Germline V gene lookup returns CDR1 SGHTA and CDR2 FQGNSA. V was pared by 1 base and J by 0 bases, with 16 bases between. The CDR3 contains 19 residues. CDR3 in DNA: TGTGCCAGCAGCTTAGTACCAGGGGGGACCTCCTCTGGGGCCAACGTCCTGACTTTC. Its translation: CASSLVPGGTSSGANVLTF.

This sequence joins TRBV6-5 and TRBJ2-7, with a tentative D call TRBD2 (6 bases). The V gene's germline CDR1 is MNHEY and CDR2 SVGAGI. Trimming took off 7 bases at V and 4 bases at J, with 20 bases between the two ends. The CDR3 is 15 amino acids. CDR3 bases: TGTGCCAGCACCTTAACTGGGGGGATCGAGTACGAGCAGTACTTC. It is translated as CASTLTGGIEYEQYF.

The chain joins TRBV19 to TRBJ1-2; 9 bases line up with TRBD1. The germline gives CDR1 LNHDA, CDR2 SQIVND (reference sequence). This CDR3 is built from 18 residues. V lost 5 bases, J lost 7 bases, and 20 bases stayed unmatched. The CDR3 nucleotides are TGTGCCAGTAGTCGCACCCCCGGGACAGGGTGGATCATCTCTGGCTACACCTTC. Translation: CASSRTPGTGWIISGYTF.

CDR3 sequence (DNA): TGTGCCAGCAGCTTGGTTAGCTCCTACGAGCAGTACTTC. Translated, it gives CASSLVSSYEQYF. This chain connects TRBV5-4 to TRBJ2-7; D is unresolved. CDR3 length: 13 amino acids. Germline CDR1 is SGHNT and CDR2 is YYREEE (reference sequence). The V gene lost 0 bases and the J gene lost 0 bases, with 4 bases spanning the gap.

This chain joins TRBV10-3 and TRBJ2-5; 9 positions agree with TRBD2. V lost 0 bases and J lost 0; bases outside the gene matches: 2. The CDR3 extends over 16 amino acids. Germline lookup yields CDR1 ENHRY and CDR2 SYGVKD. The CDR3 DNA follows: TGTGCCATCAGTGAGTCGAAGCGGGGGGACCAAGAGACCCAGTACTTC. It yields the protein CAISESKRGDQETQYF.

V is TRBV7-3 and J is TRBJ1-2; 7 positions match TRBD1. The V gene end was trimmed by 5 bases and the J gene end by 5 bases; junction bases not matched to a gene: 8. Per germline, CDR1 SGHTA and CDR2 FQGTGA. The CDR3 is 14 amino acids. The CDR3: CASSPSTGRYGYTF. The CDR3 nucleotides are TGTGCCAGCAGCCCTTCGACAGGGAGATATGGCTACACCTTC.

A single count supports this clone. The CDR3 coding sequence is TGCAGCGTTGGTAGGACAGGCGCTAGGGCCAACGTCCTGACTTTC. Residues: CSVGRTGARANVLTF. The chain combines TRBV29-1 with TRBJ2-6; TRBD1 aligns across 7 bases. Germline V lookup: CDR1 SQVTM, CDR2 ANQGSEA. The CDR3 is made up of 15 amino acids. V was clipped by 4 bases and J by 5 bases; unmatched bases: 8.

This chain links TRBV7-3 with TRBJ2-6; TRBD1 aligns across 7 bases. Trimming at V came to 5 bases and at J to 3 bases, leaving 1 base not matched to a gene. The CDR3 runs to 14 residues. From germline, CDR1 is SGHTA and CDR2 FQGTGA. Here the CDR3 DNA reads TGTGCCAGCAGCCCAGGGGGTGGGGCCAACGTCCTGACTTTC. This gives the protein CASSPGGGANVLTF.

The CDR3 loop is CASIKLGRQTTDTQYF. Here the CDR3 DNA reads TGTGCCAGCATCAAATTGGGTCGGCAGACAACAGATACGCAGTATTTT. The chain carries TRBV28 and TRBJ2-3; D unclear. The CDR3 is 16 residues long. The V gene lost 7 bases and the J gene lost 3 bases, with 20 bases spanning the gap. Germline-derived CDR1 and CDR2 are MDHEN and SYDVKM. The full variable domain, with the rest looked up from reference TRBV28 and TRBJ2-3, is DVKVTQSSRYLVKRTGEKVFLECVQDMDHENMFWYRQDPGLGLRLIYFSYDVKMKEKGDIPEGYSVSREKKERFSLILESASTNQTSMYLCASIKLGRQTTDTQYFGPGTRLTVL.

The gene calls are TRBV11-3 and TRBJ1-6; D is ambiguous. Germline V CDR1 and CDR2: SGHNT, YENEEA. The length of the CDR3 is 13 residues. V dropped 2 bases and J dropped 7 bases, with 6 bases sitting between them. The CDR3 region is CASSLTLNSPLHF. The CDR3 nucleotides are TGTGCCAGCAGCTTAACCCTAAATTCACCCCTCCACTTT.

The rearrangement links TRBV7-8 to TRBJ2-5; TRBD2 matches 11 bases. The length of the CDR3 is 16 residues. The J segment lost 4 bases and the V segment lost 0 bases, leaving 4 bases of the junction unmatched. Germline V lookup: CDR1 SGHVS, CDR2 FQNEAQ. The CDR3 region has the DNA TGTGCCAGCAGCTTAGCCAGACTAGCGGGGTTAGAGACCCAGTACTTC. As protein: CASSLARLAGLETQYF.

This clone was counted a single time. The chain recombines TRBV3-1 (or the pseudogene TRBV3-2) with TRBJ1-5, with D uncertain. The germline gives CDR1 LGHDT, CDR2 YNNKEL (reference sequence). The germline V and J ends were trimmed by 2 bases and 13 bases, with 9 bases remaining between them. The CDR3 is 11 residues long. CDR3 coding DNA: TGTGCCAGCAGCCAATGTACGGGACAGCATTTT. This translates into CASSQCTGQHF.

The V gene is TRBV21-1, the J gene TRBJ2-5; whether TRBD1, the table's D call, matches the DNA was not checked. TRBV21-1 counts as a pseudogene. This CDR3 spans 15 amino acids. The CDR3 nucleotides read TGTGCCAGCAGCAAAGTTTGGACACGGAAAGAGACCCAGTACTTC. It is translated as CASSKVWTRKETQYF.

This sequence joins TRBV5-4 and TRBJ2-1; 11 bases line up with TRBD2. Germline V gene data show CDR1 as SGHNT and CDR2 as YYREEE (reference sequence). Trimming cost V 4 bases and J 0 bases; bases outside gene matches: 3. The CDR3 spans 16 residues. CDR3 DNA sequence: TGTGCCAGCAGCCTCGGGACTAGCGGCTCCTACAATGAGCAGTTCTTC. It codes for CASSLGTSGSYNEQFF.

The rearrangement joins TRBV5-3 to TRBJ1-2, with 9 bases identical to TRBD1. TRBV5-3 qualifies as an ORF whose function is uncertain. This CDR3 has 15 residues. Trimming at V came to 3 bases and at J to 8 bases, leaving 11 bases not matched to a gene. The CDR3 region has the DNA TGTGCCAGAAGCTGGCGGACAGGGGAGGCTACCGGCTACACCTTC. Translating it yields CARSWRTGEATGYTF.

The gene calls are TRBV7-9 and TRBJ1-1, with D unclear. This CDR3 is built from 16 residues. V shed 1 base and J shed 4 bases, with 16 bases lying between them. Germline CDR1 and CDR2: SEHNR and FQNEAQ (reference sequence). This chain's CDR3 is CASSLVQFLDGTEAFF. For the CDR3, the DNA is TGTGCCAGCAGCTTAGTACAGTTCCTTGATGGCACTGAAGCTTTCTTT.

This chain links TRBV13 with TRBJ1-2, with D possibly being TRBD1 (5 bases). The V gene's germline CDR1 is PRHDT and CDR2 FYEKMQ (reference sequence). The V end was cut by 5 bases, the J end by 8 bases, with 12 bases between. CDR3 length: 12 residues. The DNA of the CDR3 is TGTGCCAGCAGCCGGACAAGAGAGGGCTACACCTTC. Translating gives CASSRTREGYTF.

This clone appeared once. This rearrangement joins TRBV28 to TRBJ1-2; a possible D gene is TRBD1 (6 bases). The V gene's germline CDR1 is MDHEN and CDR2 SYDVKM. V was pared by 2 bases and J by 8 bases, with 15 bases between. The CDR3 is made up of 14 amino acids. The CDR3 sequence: CASSLGDTGIGYTF. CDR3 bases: TGTGCCAGCAGTTTAGGGGATACAGGGATCGGCTACACCTTC.

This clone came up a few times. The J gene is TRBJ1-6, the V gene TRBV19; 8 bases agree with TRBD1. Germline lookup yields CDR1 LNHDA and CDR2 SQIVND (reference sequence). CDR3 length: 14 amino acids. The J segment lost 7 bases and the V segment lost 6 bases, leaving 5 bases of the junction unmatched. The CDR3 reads CASRTGDANSPLHF. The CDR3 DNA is TGTGCCAGTAGGACAGGGGACGCCAATTCACCCCTCCACTTT.